This T cell receptor beta chain came from a study of early T cells in non-severe SARS-CoV-2 infection. Study details: It was bulk RNA from unsorted whole blood that was sequenced, and the chains were unpaired.

The CDR3 is 13 amino acids. Per the germline V gene, CDR1 is DFQATT and CDR2 is SNEGSKA (reference sequence). Trimming left V 4 bases short and J 1 base short, with 11 bases between. Study-wide points: Matching with VDJdb favored anti-spike CD8 responses (missing private and CD4 specificities).

For this clonotype: Its antigen is unknown.

Individual cDNA molecules were tagged with unique molecular identifiers, the study reported. TCRdb recomputed calls from the 5' RACE reads with MiXCR, one row per CDR3 protein. This sample yields 30,000 to 35,000 distinct CDR3 sequences, of which about 3.9% are seen a single time; 5.5% to 6% belongs to the top ten. What was sequenced was whole blood. The V call is TRBV20-1, the J call TRBJ2-7; D is possibly TRBD2 (6 bases). The sequence was obtained from an adult who was a healthcare worker with PCR-confirmed SARS-CoV-2 infection or an uninfected control (not recorded which). The CDR3 coding sequence is TGCAGTGCTATGGAGGGAATTTCCTACGAGCAGTACTTC. Its translation is CSAMEGISYEQYF.